This T cell receptor (beta chain) was retrieved from a study of cytomegalovirus exposure and HLA in healthy donors listed by TCRdb under 2017. About the investigation overall: According to a later analysis, the roughly 130 validation repertoires were produced on the same platform as the roughly 600 repertoires of the first cohort. To predict cytomegalovirus infection status, the study combined high-throughput TCR immunosequencing, statistical association of individual TCRs with disease status, and machine learning. The study was designed to test whether signatures of past pathogen exposure could be identified by cataloging public T cell receptors. In addition to the first cohort of roughly 670 subjects, a separate validation cohort of 120 different subjects was used.

V is shortened by 0 bases, J by 2 bases, and the region joining them spans 10 bases. Looking up the germline V gene (reference sequence) yields CDR1 MNHEY and CDR2 SMNVEV. The CDR3, cysteine through phenylalanine, is 15 amino acids long. Only the CDR3 portion is preserved as DNA: 45 bases, with reading frame beginning at the first base. In the case of this clone: What antigen it recognizes has not been identified. No qualities accompany the bases; no much larger clone lies one base away.

The library was produced with the immunoSEQ multiplex PCR assay. Per the authors' processing: A statistical classification framework was built for diagnosing cytomegalovirus status from the catalog of TCR beta chain sequences. The immuneACCESS repertoire file appears here via TCRdb, limited to in-frame rearrangements. These files lack a portion of the clones; in checked studies, under half of the deficit traces to unresolved V genes, and the cause of the others is not known. Clone size and the V and J calls come from that table; the DNA yielded D and trimming. This sample has roughly 130,000 clones in its table, and 88% of those were observed once. The ten largest clones capture about 1.5% of the sample. Points the paper makes about the study in general: The authors suggested that the approach could potentially be generalized to other disease states and immunological phenotypes. All 110 or so repertoires were used to score co-occurrence in the validation cohort in a later analysis, because that analysis had no HLA typing for the cohort. Cytomegalovirus status was reported to be diagnosed by the classifier with high specificity and sensitivity in both the original and validation cohorts. The study gave a list of some 150 TCR beta chains associated with cytomegalovirus. A few of the identified cytomegalovirus-associated TCR beta chains were confirmed in vitro to be specific for cytomegalovirus antigens. Most TCR sequences were seen in very few donors, while some public TCRs were found in many individuals. A later analysis found that TCRs clustered in the first cohort also tended to co-occur in the approximately 120 validation repertoires, with 94% of cluster scores above 0.

Separate from the roughly 650-subject first cohort, the validation cohort of over 90 subjects was the group to which the donors belonged. Source material: PBMCs. In this chain, TRBV27 is recombined with TRBJ1-1; the D gene remains uncertain. The sequence was collected from a man aged 30 to 45 in good health and CMV-seronegative. The sequenced DNA: TGTGCCAGCAGTTTATCGAGTGTAAGTAACACTGAAGCTTTCTTT. Its protein is CASSLSSVSNTEAFF.